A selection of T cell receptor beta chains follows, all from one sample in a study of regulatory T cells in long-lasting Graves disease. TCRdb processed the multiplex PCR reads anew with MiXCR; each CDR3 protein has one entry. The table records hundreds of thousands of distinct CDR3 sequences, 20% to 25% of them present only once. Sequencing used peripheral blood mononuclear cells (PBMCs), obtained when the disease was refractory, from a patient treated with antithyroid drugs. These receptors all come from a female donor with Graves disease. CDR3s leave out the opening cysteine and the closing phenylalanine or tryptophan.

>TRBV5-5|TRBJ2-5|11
ASNQDVQETQY
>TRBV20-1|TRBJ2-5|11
SATKDIQETQY
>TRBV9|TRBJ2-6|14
ASSPDSFSGANVLT
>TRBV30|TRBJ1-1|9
AWSTNTEAF
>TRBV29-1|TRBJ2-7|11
SVDGGLLGEQY
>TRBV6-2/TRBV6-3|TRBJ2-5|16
ASSDTRRLAGGAETQY
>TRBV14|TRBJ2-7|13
ASSLSGNPEYEQY
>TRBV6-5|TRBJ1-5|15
ASSYSRGVGSNQPQH
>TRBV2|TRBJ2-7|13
ASSEDRSSRDEQY
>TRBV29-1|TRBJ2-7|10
SVKTGSNEQY
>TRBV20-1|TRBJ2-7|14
SARMTGGVLSYEQY
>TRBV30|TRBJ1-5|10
AWSRDNQPQH
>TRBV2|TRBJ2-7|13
ASSTGLADRYEQY
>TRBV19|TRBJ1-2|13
ASSIYGNRDYGYT
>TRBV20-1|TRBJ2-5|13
SARGGRAPQETQY
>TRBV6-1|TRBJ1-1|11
ARPPGVGTEAF
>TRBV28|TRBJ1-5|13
ASSQTGTGYQPQH
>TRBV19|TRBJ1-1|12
ASSISGAPGEAF
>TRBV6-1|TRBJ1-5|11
ASSEQGNQPQH
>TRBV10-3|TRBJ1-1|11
AAKGASHPEAF
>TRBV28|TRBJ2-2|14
ASSLRRGLNTGELF
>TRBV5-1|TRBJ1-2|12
ASTGRDDNYGYT
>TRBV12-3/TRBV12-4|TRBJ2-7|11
VSSSDYAGVQY
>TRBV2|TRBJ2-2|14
ASSEEWLRGTGELF
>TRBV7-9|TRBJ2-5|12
ASSPQGDQETQY
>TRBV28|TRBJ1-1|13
ASSKHPGTGFEAF
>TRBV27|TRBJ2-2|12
ARRRGIRTGELF
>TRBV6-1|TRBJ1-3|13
ASRLDGSSGNTIY
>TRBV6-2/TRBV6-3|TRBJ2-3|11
ASRRDSTDTQY
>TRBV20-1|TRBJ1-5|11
SARQDRNQPQH
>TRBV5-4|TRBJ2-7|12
ASSSGTNTYEQY
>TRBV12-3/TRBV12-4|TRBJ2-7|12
ASSLFGGSDEQY
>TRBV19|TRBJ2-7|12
TSSMRERGYEQY
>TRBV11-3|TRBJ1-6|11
ASSLYKDSPLH
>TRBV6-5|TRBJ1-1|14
ASSYSRPGRNTEAF
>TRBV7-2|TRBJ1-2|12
AATRLGRGDGYT
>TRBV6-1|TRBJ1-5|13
ASERGRGGNQPQH
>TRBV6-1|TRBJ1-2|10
ASSDRGYGYT
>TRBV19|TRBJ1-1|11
ASSPPGFTEAF
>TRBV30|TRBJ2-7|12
AWSARGSTYEQY
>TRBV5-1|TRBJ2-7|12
ASSPWTITYEQY
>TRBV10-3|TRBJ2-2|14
AIRQLAGGGTGELF
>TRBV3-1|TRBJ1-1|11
ASSQGSTGQAF
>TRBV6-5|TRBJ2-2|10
ASSSNTGELF
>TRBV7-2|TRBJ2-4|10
ASSLPSNIQY
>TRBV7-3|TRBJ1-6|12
ASSLWPNNSPLH
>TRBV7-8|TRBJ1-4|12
ASSLRARAEKLF
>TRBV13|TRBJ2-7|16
ASSITSIGGRVSYEQY
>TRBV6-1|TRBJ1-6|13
ASRREGQSNSPLH
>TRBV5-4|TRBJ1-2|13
ASSLVAGENYGYT
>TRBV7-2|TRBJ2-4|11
ASSTSSKNIQY
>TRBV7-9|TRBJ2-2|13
ASSPGGLNTGELF
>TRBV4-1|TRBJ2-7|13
ASSQTGTAWNEQY
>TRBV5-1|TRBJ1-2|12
ASSAQGAGYGYT